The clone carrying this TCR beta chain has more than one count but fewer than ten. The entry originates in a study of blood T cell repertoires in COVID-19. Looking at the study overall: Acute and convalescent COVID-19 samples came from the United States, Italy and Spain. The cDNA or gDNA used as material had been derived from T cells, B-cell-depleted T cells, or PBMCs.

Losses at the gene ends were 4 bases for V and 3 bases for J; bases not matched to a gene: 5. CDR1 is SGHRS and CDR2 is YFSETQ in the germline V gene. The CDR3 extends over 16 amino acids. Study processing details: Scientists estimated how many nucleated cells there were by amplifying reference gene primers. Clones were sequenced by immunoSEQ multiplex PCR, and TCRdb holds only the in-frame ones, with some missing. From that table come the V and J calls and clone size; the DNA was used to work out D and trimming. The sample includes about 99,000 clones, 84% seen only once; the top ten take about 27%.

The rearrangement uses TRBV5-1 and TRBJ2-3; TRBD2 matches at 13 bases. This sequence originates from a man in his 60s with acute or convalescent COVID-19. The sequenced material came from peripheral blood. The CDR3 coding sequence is TGCGCCAGCAGCACTGGACTAGCGGGAGCTACAGATACGCAGTATTTT. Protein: CASSTGLAGATDTQYF.